These 3 T cell receptor beta chains originate from one sample sequenced in a study of T-cell memory formation after mild COVID-19 (dated by TCRdb to 2020 to 2022). Library creation used 5' RACE. The reads were generated on an Illumina NovaSeq 6000. The raw public reads went through TCRdb reprocessing: fastp at Q25, MiXCR clone calling, in-frame beta chains kept. Each entry is one CDR3 protein sequence, shown with its most common DNA and genes. This sample lists hundreds of thousands of distinct CDR3 sequences; 20% were detected once. The ten most abundant clones make up approximately 13% of the sample. Sequenced: PBMCs or a T cell subset sorted from them (not recorded which). These receptors were obtained from an adult woman who had mild COVID-19 (a few samples of this study predate the infection). The sample titles of this study are shuffled in the database, so cell type and time point are left out; the donor was told from shared clones.

Only a few counts were recorded for this clonotype. The CDR3 sequence: CASSLARAGSTDTQYF. The CDR3 DNA sequence: TGTGCCAGCAGCTTAGCGCGGGCGGGAAGCACAGATACGCAGTATTTT. This rearrangement joins TRBV7-9 to TRBJ2-3; maybe TRBD2 (6 bases). The germline CDR1 and CDR2 sequences are SEHNR and FQNEAQ (reference sequence). Trimming took 0 bases from V and 0 from J, leaving 10 bases between them. This CDR3 region has 16 residues.

The genes are TRBV4-3 and TRBJ2-7, with a tentative D call TRBD1 (5 bases). CDR3 length: 13 residues. Germline V gene sequence: CDR1 LGHNA, CDR2 YSLEER. V gave up 1 base and J gave up 7 bases, with 11 bases separating them. CDR3 residues: CASSQAAGWEQYF. The CDR3 DNA sequence: TGCGCCAGCAGCCAAGCGGCAGGGTGGGAGCAGTACTTC.

This clonotype showed up just a few times. The CDR3 sequence: CSARDVGRATTEAFF. CDR3 in DNA: TGCAGTGCTAGAGATGTGGGCAGGGCGACCACTGAAGCTTTCTTT. The gene calls are TRBV20-1 and TRBJ1-1; a weak D match, TRBD1 (5 bases). This CDR3 region has 15 residues. Germline CDR1 and CDR2: DFQATT and SNEGSKA (reference sequence). V shed 0 bases and J shed 4 bases, with 15 bases lying between them.